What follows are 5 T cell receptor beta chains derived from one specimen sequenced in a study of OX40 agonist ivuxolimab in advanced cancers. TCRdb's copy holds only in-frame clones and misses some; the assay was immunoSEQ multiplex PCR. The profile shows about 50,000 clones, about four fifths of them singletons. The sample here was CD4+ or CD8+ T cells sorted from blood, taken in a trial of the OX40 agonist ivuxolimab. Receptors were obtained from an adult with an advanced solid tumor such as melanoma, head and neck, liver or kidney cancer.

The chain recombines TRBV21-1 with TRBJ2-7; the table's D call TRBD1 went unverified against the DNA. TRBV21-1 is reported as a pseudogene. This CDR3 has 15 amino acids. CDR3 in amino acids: CASSNPGQGNHEQYF. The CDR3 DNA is TGTGCCAGCAGCAACCCCGGACAGGGGAATCACGAGCAGTACTTC.

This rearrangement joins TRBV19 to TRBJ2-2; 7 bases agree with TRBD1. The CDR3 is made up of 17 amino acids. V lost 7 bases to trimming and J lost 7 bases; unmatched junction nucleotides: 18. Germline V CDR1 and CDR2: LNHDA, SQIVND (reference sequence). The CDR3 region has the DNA TGTGCCAGTATTTCTTTAGGAAGAGGGGGCCTGCACGGGGAGCTGTTTTTT. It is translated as CASISLGRGGLHGELFF.

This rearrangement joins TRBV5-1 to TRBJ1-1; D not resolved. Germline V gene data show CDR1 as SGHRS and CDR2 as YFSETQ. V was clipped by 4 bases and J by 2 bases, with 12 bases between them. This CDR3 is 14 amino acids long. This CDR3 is CASSELADNTEAFF. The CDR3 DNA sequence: TGCGCCAGCAGCGAATTGGCGGATAACACTGAAGCTTTCTTT.

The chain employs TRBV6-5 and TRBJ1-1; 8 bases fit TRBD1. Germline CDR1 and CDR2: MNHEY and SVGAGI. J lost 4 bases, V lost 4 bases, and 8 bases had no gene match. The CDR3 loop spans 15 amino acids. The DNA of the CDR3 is TGTGCCAGCAGTTCCGGACAGGGAACCGGCACTGAAGCTTTCTTT. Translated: CASSSGQGTGTEAFF.

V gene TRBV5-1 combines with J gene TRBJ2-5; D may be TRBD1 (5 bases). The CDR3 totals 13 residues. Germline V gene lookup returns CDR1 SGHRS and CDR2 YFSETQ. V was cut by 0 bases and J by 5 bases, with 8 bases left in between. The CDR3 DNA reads TGCGCCAGCAGCTTGGCCAAGGGGGAGACCCAGTACTTC. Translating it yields CASSLAKGETQYF.